This is a list of T cell receptor beta chains from one sample in a study of T cell responses to AZD1222 COVID-19 vaccine. Some clones are missing from TCRdb's copy, which holds only in-frame ones; the method was immunoSEQ multiplex PCR. The table records approximately 110,000 clones, approximately 86% of them present only once. Sequencing was performed on peripheral blood, taken on day 0 of AZD1222 vaccination. These receptors originate from an adult in good health. CDR3s include the opening cysteine and the closing phenylalanine or tryptophan. Each record gives: V gene, J gene, D gene, clone size, CDR3 protein, CDR3 DNA. The D gene is left open where the match is weak. Size tells how often a clone was seen (once, few, many) or the class of an expanded clone, and some rows leave it out.

v_call: TRBV7-2
j_call: TRBJ2-5
d_call: TRBD2
clone_size: NA
cdr3_aa: CASSLVGLAEETQYF
cdr3_nt: TGTGCCAGCAGCTTAGTGGGACTAGCAGAAGAGACCCAGTACTTC

v_call: TRBV5-1
j_call: TRBJ2-7
d_call: NA
clone_size: NA
cdr3_aa: CASSLEGRADEQYF
cdr3_nt: TGCGCCAGCAGCTTAGAGGGCAGGGCCGACGAGCAGTACTTC

v_call: TRBV30
j_call: TRBJ2-7
d_call: TRBD1
clone_size: once
cdr3_aa: CAWSQWDQGAGEQYF
cdr3_nt: TGTGCCTGGAGCCAGTGGGATCAGGGGGCAGGGGAGCAGTACTTC

v_call: TRBV6-1
j_call: TRBJ1-2
d_call: NA
clone_size: NA
cdr3_aa: CASSVAPQTANYGYTF
cdr3_nt: TGTGCCAGCAGTGTGGCCCCACAGACAGCTAACTATGGCTACACCTTC

v_call: TRBV5-1
j_call: TRBJ1-1
d_call: NA
clone_size: NA
cdr3_aa: CASSFRQGEGNTEAFF
cdr3_nt: TGCGCCAGCAGCTTTCGGCAGGGAGAGGGGAACACTGAAGCTTTCTTT

v_call: TRBV28
j_call: TRBJ2-7
d_call: TRBD1
clone_size: NA
cdr3_aa: CASSIRTGFRYEQYF
cdr3_nt: TGTGCCAGCAGTATCCGGACAGGCTTTAGGTACGAGCAGTACTTC

v_call: TRBV6-6
j_call: TRBJ1-1
d_call: NA
clone_size: NA
cdr3_aa: CASRPKEWGKDTEAFF
cdr3_nt: TGTGCCAGCCGTCCAAAGGAGTGGGGCAAGGACACTGAAGCTTTCTTT

v_call: TRBV6-5
j_call: TRBJ2-3
d_call: TRBD1
clone_size: NA
cdr3_aa: CAVRDRGQLDTQYF
cdr3_nt: TGTGCCGTGCGGGACAGGGGGCAGTTAGATACGCAGTATTTT

v_call: TRBV6-5
j_call: TRBJ2-3
d_call: NA
clone_size: NA
cdr3_aa: CASNGRATDTQYF
cdr3_nt: TGTGCCAGCAATGGCAGGGCCACAGATACGCAGTATTTT

v_call: TRBV10-3
j_call: TRBJ1-6
d_call: NA
clone_size: NA
cdr3_aa: CGTGGGNSPLHF
cdr3_nt: TGTGGAACGGGGGGCGGTAATTCACCCCTCCACTTT

v_call: TRBV3-1/TRBV3-2
j_call: TRBJ1-5
d_call: NA
clone_size: once
cdr3_aa: CASSLVNQPQHF
cdr3_nt: TGTGCCAGCAGCCTCGTGAATCAGCCCCAGCATTTT

v_call: TRBV18
j_call: TRBJ2-2
d_call: TRBD1
clone_size: few
cdr3_aa: CASSPPDDRGGAGELFF
cdr3_nt: TGTGCCAGCTCACCACCCGACGACAGGGGGGGTGCCGGGGAGCTGTTTTTT

v_call: TRBV7-9
j_call: TRBJ1-1
d_call: NA
clone_size: NA
cdr3_aa: CASSSTSGTEAFF
cdr3_nt: TGTGCCAGCAGCTCCACGTCGGGTACTGAAGCTTTCTTT

v_call: TRBV10-3
j_call: TRBJ2-5
d_call: TRBD2
clone_size: once
cdr3_aa: CAISERLAGGEETQYF
cdr3_nt: TGTGCCATCAGTGAGCGACTAGCGGGGGGTGAGGAGACCCAGTACTTC

v_call: TRBV10-2
j_call: TRBJ1-4
d_call: NA
clone_size: NA
cdr3_aa: CASSEPKGGRKLFF
cdr3_nt: TGCGCCAGCAGTGAGCCGAAGGGGGGGCGAAAACTGTTTTTT

v_call: TRBV10-3
j_call: TRBJ1-3
d_call: NA
clone_size: NA
cdr3_aa: CAISGDPDTIYF
cdr3_nt: TGTGCCATCAGTGGGGACCCGGACACCATATATTTT

v_call: TRBV28
j_call: TRBJ1-2
d_call: NA
clone_size: NA
cdr3_aa: CASSPRDPANYGYTF
cdr3_nt: TGTGCCAGCAGTCCTCGGGACCCAGCTAACTATGGCTACACCTTC

v_call: TRBV5-1
j_call: TRBJ2-1
d_call: NA
clone_size: once
cdr3_aa: CASSLQVEQFF
cdr3_nt: TGCGCCAGCAGCTTGCAGGTGGAGCAGTTCTTC

v_call: TRBV19
j_call: TRBJ2-7
d_call: TRBD1
clone_size: NA
cdr3_aa: CASSSVGTAYEQYF
cdr3_nt: TGTGCCAGTAGCTCAGTCGGGACAGCCTACGAGCAGTACTTC

v_call: TRBV11-2
j_call: TRBJ1-3
d_call: NA
clone_size: NA
cdr3_aa: CASSPQGFTIYF
cdr3_nt: TGTGCCAGCAGCCCCCAAGGATTCACCATATATTTT

v_call: TRBV4-1
j_call: TRBJ1-2
d_call: NA
clone_size: NA
cdr3_aa: CASSQVERYILYGYTF
cdr3_nt: TGCGCCAGCAGCCAAGTGGAGCGGTACATCCTCTATGGCTACACCTTC

v_call: TRBV21-1
j_call: TRBJ1-2
d_call: NA
clone_size: NA
cdr3_aa: CASSKEIGLRNYGYTF
cdr3_nt: TGTGCCAGCAGCAAAGAGATTGGCCTGAGAAACTATGGCTACACCTTC

v_call: TRBV2
j_call: TRBJ2-7
d_call: NA
clone_size: NA
cdr3_aa: CASSVSLLNYEQYF
cdr3_nt: TGTGCCAGCAGTGTTAGTCTTTTGAACTACGAGCAGTACTTC

v_call: TRBV29-1
j_call: TRBJ2-5
d_call: TRBD1
clone_size: NA
cdr3_aa: CSVDGDSGQETQYF
cdr3_nt: TGCAGCGTTGACGGGGACAGTGGCCAAGAGACCCAGTACTTC

v_call: TRBV12-3/TRBV12-4
j_call: TRBJ1-2
d_call: NA
clone_size: NA
cdr3_aa: CASTAGAIYGYTF
cdr3_nt: TGTGCCAGCACGGCAGGCGCCATCTATGGCTACACCTTC

v_call: TRBV2
j_call: TRBJ1-2
d_call: NA
clone_size: NA
cdr3_aa: CASSELGYGYTF
cdr3_nt: TGTGCCAGCAGTGAATTGGGATATGGCTACACCTTC

v_call: TRBV28
j_call: TRBJ1-2
d_call: TRBD1
clone_size: NA
cdr3_aa: CASSLGQGDGYTF
cdr3_nt: TGTGCCAGCAGTTTAGGCCAGGGGGATGGCTACACCTTC

v_call: TRBV7-9
j_call: TRBJ1-3
d_call: NA
clone_size: NA
cdr3_aa: CASSLAGSGNTIYF
cdr3_nt: TGTGCCAGCAGCTTAGCGGGGTCTGGAAACACCATATATTTT

v_call: TRBV6-5
j_call: TRBJ2-6
d_call: NA
clone_size: NA
cdr3_aa: CASSRQVPGANVLTF
cdr3_nt: TGTGCCAGCAGTAGACAGGTCCCAGGGGCCAACGTCCTGACTTTC

v_call: TRBV3-1/TRBV3-2
j_call: TRBJ1-5
d_call: TRBD1
clone_size: NA
cdr3_aa: CASRLGRDTGGAGQPQHF
cdr3_nt: TGTGCCAGCAGACTAGGACGGGACACAGGGGGCGCGGGTCAGCCCCAGCATTTT

v_call: TRBV5-4
j_call: TRBJ2-2
d_call: NA
clone_size: NA
cdr3_aa: CASSTGLTPTLTGELFF
cdr3_nt: TGTGCCAGCAGCACGGGACTTACCCCCACTTTGACCGGGGAGCTGTTTTTT

v_call: TRBV19
j_call: TRBJ1-2
d_call: TRBD1
clone_size: NA
cdr3_aa: CASSIDRDSSGYTF
cdr3_nt: TGTGCCAGTAGTATCGACAGGGACTCTTCTGGCTACACCTTC

v_call: TRBV9
j_call: TRBJ2-3
d_call: NA
clone_size: few
cdr3_aa: CASSSPLAGGGPTDTQYF
cdr3_nt: TGTGCCAGCAGCTCTCCTCTAGCAGGGGGGGGGCCTACAGATACGCAGTATTTT

v_call: TRBV6-2/TRBV6-3
j_call: TRBJ2-3
d_call: NA
clone_size: NA
cdr3_aa: CASSYYLSTDTQYF
cdr3_nt: TGTGCCAGCAGTTACTATCTCAGCACAGATACGCAGTATTTT

v_call: TRBV29-1
j_call: TRBJ1-2
d_call: NA
clone_size: NA
cdr3_aa: CSVGPDTYGYTF
cdr3_nt: TGCAGCGTCGGCCCGGACACCTATGGCTACACCTTC

v_call: TRBV2
j_call: TRBJ1-2
d_call: NA
clone_size: NA
cdr3_aa: CASSERGNYGYTF
cdr3_nt: TGTGCCAGCAGTGAACGGGGAAACTATGGCTACACCTTC

v_call: TRBV18
j_call: TRBJ2-1
d_call: TRBD1
clone_size: NA
cdr3_aa: CASSPDRAEAFF
cdr3_nt: TGTGCCAGCTCACCGGACAGGGCTGAGGCGTTCTTC

v_call: TRBV30
j_call: TRBJ2-3
d_call: TRBD2
clone_size: NA
cdr3_aa: CAWGRGGISDTQYF
cdr3_nt: TGTGCCTGGGGTCGGGGGGGCATTTCAGATACGCAGTATTTT

v_call: TRBV10-3
j_call: TRBJ2-7
d_call: TRBD1
clone_size: NA
cdr3_aa: CAISGTGSSYEQYF
cdr3_nt: TGTGCCATCAGTGGGACAGGGAGTTCCTACGAGCAGTACTTC

v_call: TRBV7-2
j_call: TRBJ2-5
d_call: NA
clone_size: NA
cdr3_aa: CASSLQFRGQETQYF
cdr3_nt: TGTGCCAGCAGCTTACAGTTTCGCGGTCAAGAGACCCAGTACTTC

v_call: TRBV18
j_call: TRBJ1-5
d_call: NA
clone_size: NA
cdr3_aa: CASSPGQGTLSNQPQHF
cdr3_nt: TGTGCCAGCTCACCGGGCCAGGGGACCTTAAGCAATCAGCCCCAGCATTTT

v_call: TRBV4-3
j_call: TRBJ1-1
d_call: TRBD1
clone_size: NA
cdr3_aa: CASSQDGAGGFATEAFF
cdr3_nt: TGCGCCAGCAGCCAAGATGGGGCAGGGGGCTTTGCCACTGAAGCTTTCTTT

v_call: TRBV18
j_call: TRBJ1-2
d_call: NA
clone_size: NA
cdr3_aa: CASSAGGSNYGYTF
cdr3_nt: TGTGCCAGCTCAGCCGGAGGGTCTAACTATGGCTACACCTTC

v_call: TRBV6-4
j_call: TRBJ1-1
d_call: NA
clone_size: NA
cdr3_aa: CASSAGPGSTEAFF
cdr3_nt: TGTGCCAGCAGCGCTGGACCCGGGAGCACTGAAGCTTTCTTT

v_call: TRBV5-1
j_call: TRBJ2-1
d_call: NA
clone_size: NA
cdr3_aa: CASSPGRTYNEQFF
cdr3_nt: TGCGCCAGCAGCCCGGGACGGACCTACAATGAGCAGTTCTTC

v_call: TRBV19
j_call: TRBJ2-7
d_call: NA
clone_size: NA
cdr3_aa: CASRNRSSYEQYF
cdr3_nt: TGTGCCAGTAGAAACAGGAGCTCCTACGAGCAGTACTTC

v_call: TRBV11-2
j_call: TRBJ2-6
d_call: NA
clone_size: few
cdr3_aa: CASSSRLSGANVLTF
cdr3_nt: TGTGCCAGCAGCTCGCGCCTTTCTGGGGCCAACGTCCTGACTTTC

v_call: TRBV28
j_call: TRBJ1-6
d_call: NA
clone_size: NA
cdr3_aa: CASSSGPPAPLHF
cdr3_nt: TGTGCCAGCAGTTCGGGCCCCCCGGCACCCCTCCACTTT

v_call: TRBV7-9
j_call: TRBJ2-7
d_call: NA
clone_size: once
cdr3_aa: CASSLVDRISYEQYF
cdr3_nt: TGTGCCAGCAGCTTAGTCGATCGGATCTCCTACGAGCAGTACTTC

v_call: TRBV28
j_call: TRBJ2-7
d_call: NA
clone_size: NA
cdr3_aa: CASSLPGAEGQYF
cdr3_nt: TGTGCCAGCAGTTTACCCGGGGCGGAGGGGCAGTACTTC

v_call: TRBV6-5
j_call: TRBJ1-1
d_call: TRBD1
clone_size: medium-sized
cdr3_aa: CASSYSDRANTEAFF
cdr3_nt: TGTGCCAGCAGTTACTCGGACAGGGCGAACACTGAAGCTTTCTTT

v_call: TRBV19
j_call: TRBJ1-4
d_call: TRBD1
clone_size: NA
cdr3_aa: CASSPRGPGSEKLFF
cdr3_nt: TGTGCCAGCTCCCCTAGGGGGCCTGGTTCTGAAAAACTGTTTTTT

v_call: TRBV11-3
j_call: TRBJ2-3
d_call: NA
clone_size: NA
cdr3_aa: CASSLGASTDTQYF
cdr3_nt: TGTGCCAGCAGCTTAGGTGCTAGCACAGATACGCAGTATTTT

v_call: TRBV6-2/TRBV6-3
j_call: TRBJ1-2
d_call: NA
clone_size: NA
cdr3_aa: CASSYQPPNYGYTF
cdr3_nt: TGTGCCAGCAGTTATCAGCCCCCTAACTATGGCTACACCTTC

v_call: TRBV7-9
j_call: TRBJ1-2
d_call: NA
clone_size: NA
cdr3_aa: CASSLDSYGYTF
cdr3_nt: TGTGCCAGCAGCTTAGACAGCTATGGCTACACCTTC

v_call: TRBV3-1/TRBV3-2
j_call: TRBJ1-2
d_call: NA
clone_size: NA
cdr3_aa: CASSPAHSHGYTF
cdr3_nt: TGTGCCAGCAGCCCCGCCCACTCCCATGGCTACACCTTC

v_call: TRBV6-5
j_call: TRBJ2-1
d_call: TRBD2
clone_size: NA
cdr3_aa: CASSYLLAGGSNEQFF
cdr3_nt: TGTGCCAGCAGTTATCTCCTAGCGGGGGGGTCTAATGAGCAGTTCTTC

v_call: TRBV2
j_call: TRBJ1-1
d_call: NA
clone_size: NA
cdr3_aa: CASKWPAMNTEAFF
cdr3_nt: TGTGCCAGCAAGTGGCCAGCGATGAACACTGAAGCTTTCTTT

v_call: TRBV9
j_call: TRBJ2-7
d_call: TRBD1
clone_size: NA
cdr3_aa: CASSVGQGARGRSEQYF
cdr3_nt: TGTGCCAGCAGCGTGGGTCAGGGGGCGCGTGGAAGGTCGGAGCAGTACTTC